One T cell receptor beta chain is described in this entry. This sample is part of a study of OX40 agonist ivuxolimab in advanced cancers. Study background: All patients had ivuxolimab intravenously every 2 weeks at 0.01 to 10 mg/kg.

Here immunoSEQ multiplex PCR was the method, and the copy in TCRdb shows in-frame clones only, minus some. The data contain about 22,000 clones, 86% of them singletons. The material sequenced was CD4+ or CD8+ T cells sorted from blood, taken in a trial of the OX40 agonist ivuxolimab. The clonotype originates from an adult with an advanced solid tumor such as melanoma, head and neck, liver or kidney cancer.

CDR3: CASSPGLAENNEQFF. For the CDR3, the DNA is TGTGCCAGCAGCCCGGGACTAGCGGAGAACAATGAGCAGTTCTTC. The rearrangement uses TRBV5-4 and TRBJ2-1, with 11 bases that match TRBD2. Germline V gives CDR1 SGHNT, CDR2 YYREEE (reference sequence). The CDR3 is 15 residues long. After removal of 4 bases from V and 5 bases from J, the junction contained 5 bases not matched to a gene.